This T cell receptor beta chain was retrieved from a study of T-cell reconstitution after alpha-beta-depleted transplantation in children. The length of the CDR3 is 13 residues. Per the germline V gene, CDR1 is MNHEY and CDR2 is SMNVEV (reference sequence). V shed 8 bases and J shed 5 bases, with 16 bases lying between them. Preparation of the TCRbeta library was carried out with unique molecular identifiers. Via MiXCR, TCRdb re-called the PCR reads, giving one row per CDR3 protein. The data contain more than 450,000 distinct CDR3 sequences, 15% to 20% of them singletons. This chain uses TRBV27 with TRBJ2-7; no reliable D call. The TCR was taken from a human donor who donated a stem cell graft to a child with acute lymphoblastic leukemia. The material sequenced was PBMCs from the stem cell graft donor, taken from the stem cell graft. DNA of the CDR3: TGTGCCAGCTTCTCTTTCGAGCTCCACGAGCAGTACTTC. Protein product: CASFSFELHEQYF.